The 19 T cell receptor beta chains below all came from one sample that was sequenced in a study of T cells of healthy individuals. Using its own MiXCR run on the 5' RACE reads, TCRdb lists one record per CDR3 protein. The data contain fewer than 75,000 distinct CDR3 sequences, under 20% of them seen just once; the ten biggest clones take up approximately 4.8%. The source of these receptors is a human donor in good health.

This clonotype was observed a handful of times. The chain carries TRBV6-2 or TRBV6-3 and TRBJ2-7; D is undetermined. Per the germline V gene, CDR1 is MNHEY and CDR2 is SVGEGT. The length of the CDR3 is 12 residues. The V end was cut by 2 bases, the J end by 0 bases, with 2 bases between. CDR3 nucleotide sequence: TGTGCCAGCAGTTACGACTCCTACGAGCAGTACTTC. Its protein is CASSYDSYEQYF.

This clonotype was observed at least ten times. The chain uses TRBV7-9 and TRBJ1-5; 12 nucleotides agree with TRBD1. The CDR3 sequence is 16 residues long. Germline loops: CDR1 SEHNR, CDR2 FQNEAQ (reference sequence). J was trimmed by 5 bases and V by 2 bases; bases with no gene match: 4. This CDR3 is CASSLTGQGADQPQHF. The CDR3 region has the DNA TGTGCCAGCAGCTTAACGGGACAGGGGGCTGATCAGCCCCAGCATTTT. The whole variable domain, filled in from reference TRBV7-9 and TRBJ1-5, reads DTGVSQNPRHKITKRGQNVTFRCDPISEHNRLYWYRQTLGQGPEFLTYFQNEAQLEKSRLLSDRFSAERPKGSFSTLEIQRTEQGDSAMYLCASSLTGQGADQPQHFGDGTRLSIL.

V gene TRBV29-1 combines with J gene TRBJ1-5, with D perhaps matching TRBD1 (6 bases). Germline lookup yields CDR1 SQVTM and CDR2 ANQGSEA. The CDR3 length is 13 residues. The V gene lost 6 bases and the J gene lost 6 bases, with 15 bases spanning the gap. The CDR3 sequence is CSVGNREGQPQHF. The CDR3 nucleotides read TGCAGCGTAGGAAACAGGGAGGGTCAGCCCCAGCATTTT.

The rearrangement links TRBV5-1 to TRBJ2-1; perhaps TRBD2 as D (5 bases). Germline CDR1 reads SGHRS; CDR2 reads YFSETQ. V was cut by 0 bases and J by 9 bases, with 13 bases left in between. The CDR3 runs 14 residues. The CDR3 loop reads CASSLEYLGVEQFF. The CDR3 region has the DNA TGCGCCAGCAGCTTGGAGTATTTGGGAGTTGAGCAGTTCTTC.

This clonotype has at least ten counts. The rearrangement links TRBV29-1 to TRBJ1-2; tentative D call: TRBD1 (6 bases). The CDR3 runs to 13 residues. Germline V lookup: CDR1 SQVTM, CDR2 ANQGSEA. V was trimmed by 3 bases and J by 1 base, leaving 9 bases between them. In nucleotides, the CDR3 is TGCAGCGTTGATCACAGGGATAACTATGGCTACACCTTC. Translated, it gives CSVDHRDNYGYTF.

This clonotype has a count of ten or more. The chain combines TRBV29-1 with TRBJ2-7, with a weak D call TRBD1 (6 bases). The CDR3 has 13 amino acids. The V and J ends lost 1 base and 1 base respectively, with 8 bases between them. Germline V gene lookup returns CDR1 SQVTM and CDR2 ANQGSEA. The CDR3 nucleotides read TGCAGCGTTGAAGGGGGGCCTTCCTACGAGCAGTACTTC. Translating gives CSVEGGPSYEQYF.

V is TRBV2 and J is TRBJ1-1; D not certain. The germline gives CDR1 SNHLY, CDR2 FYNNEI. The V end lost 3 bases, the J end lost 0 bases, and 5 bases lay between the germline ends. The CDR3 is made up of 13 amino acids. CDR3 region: CASSDPVNTEAFF. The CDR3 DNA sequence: TGTGCCAGCAGTGATCCGGTGAACACTGAAGCTTTCTTT.

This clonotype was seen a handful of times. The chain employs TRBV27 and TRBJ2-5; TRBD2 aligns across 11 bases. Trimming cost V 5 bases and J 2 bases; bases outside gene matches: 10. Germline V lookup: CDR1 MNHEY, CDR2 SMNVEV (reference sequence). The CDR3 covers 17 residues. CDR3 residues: CASSIRTSGHRQETQYF. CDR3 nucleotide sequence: TGTGCCAGCAGTATCCGGACTAGCGGGCACAGACAAGAGACCCAGTACTTC.

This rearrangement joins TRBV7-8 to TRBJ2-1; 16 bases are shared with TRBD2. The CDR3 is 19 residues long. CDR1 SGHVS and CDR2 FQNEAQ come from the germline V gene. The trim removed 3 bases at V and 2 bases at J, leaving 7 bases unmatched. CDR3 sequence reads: CASSLGLAGGPGTYNEQFF. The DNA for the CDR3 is TGTGCCAGCAGCTTGGGACTAGCGGGAGGGCCAGGGACCTACAATGAGCAGTTCTTC.

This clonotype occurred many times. For the CDR3, the DNA is TGTGCCAGCATAAGAGGTGTAGGTTCTTTCGATGAGCAGTTCTTC. As protein: CASIRGVGSFDEQFF. The chain employs TRBV27 and TRBJ2-1, with D unclear. Germline V lookup: CDR1 MNHEY, CDR2 SMNVEV (reference sequence). The CDR3 length is 15 residues. Trimming took 7 bases from V and 8 from J, leaving 21 bases between them.

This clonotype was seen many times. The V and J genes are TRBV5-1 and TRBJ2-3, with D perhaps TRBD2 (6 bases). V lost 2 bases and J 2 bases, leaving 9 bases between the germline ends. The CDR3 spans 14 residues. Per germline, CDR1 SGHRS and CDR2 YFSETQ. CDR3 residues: CASSLTGATDTQYF. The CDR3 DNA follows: TGCGCCAGCAGCTTAACGGGAGCCACAGATACGCAGTATTTT.

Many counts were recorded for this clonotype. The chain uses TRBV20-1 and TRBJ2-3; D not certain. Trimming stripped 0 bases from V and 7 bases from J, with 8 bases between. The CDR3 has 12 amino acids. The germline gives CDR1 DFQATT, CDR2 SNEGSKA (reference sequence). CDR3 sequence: CSARDETNTQYF. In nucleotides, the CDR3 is TGCAGTGCTAGAGATGAGACGAATACGCAGTATTTT.

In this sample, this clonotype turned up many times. The chain's CDR3 is CASSYTIGVTNEKLFF. CDR3 nucleotide sequence: TGTGCCAGCAGTTACACGATTGGCGTAACTAATGAAAAACTGTTTTTT. The chain has TRBV6-5 and TRBJ1-4; D ambiguous. There are 16 residues in the CDR3. Per germline, CDR1 MNHEY and CDR2 SVGAGI. Trimming removed 2 bases from V and 1 base from J, with 11 bases in between.

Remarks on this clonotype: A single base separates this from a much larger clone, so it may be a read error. In nucleotides, the CDR3 is TGTGCCAGCAGTTTATCTTATCCGGGTTCACCCATCCACTTT. This encodes CASSLSYPGSPIHF. The chain has TRBV27 and TRBJ1-6; no firm D call. This CDR3 has 14 amino acids. The germline gives CDR1 MNHEY, CDR2 SMNVEV (reference sequence).

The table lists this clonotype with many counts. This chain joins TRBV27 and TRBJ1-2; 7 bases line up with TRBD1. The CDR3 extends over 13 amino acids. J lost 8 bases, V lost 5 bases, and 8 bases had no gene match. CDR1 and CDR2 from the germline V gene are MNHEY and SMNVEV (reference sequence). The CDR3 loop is CASSVTGFGGYTF. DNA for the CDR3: TGTGCCAGCAGTGTGACAGGGTTTGGGGGCTACACCTTC.

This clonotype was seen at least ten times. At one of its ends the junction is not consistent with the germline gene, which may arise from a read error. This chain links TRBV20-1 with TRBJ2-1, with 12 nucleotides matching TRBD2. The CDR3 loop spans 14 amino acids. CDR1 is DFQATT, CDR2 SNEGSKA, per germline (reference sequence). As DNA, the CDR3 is TGCAGTGCCAGAGACGGACTAGCGGGAACTCAGCAGTTCTTC. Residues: CSARDGLAGTQQFF.

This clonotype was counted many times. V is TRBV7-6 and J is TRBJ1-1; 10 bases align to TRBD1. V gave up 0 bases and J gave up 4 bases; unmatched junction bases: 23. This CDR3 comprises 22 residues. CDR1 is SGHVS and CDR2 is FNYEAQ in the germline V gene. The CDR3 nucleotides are TGTGCCAGCAGCTTAGCAGTGGGATCCGGGACAGGGGTTGGGGTTGGAGGCACTGAAGCTTTCTTT. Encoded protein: CASSLAVGSGTGVGVGGTEAFF.

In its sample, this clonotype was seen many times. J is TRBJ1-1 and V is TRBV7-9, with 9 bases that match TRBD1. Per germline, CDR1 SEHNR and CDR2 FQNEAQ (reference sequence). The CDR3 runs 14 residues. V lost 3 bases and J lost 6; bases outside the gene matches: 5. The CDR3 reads CASSFGQGRSEAFF. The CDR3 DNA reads TGTGCCAGCAGCTTTGGACAGGGGAGATCTGAAGCTTTCTTT.

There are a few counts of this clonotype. The CDR3 protein is CASSQVPDRGRIDTGELFF. CDR3 nucleotide sequence: TGCGCCAGCAGCCAAGTGCCGGACAGGGGGAGAATCGACACCGGGGAGCTGTTTTTT. The chain is built from TRBV4-1 and TRBJ2-2; 10 positions match TRBD1. Trimming cost V 1 base and J 3 bases; bases outside gene matches: 11. CDR1 and CDR2 from the germline V gene are MGHRA and YSYEKL. This CDR3 is 19 amino acids long.